A selection of T cell receptor beta chains follows, all from one sample in a study of CD4 T cells in relation to SARS-CoV-2 and coronaviruses. Which antigens these TCRs recognize remains unknown. Profiled with immunoSEQ multiplex PCR; TCRdb holds only in-frame clones, not every one. In the table there are 15,000 to 20,000 clones, 65% to 75% of which are singletons. The sequencing sample was made of CD4+ T cells from PBMCs, cultured in vitro. Receptor source: a human donor in good health. Both conserved end residues are part of each CDR3. Fields, in order: J gene, D gene, V gene, clone size, CDR3 DNA, CDR3 protein. The D gene is left open where the match is weak. Where a row states a size, it is once, few, many or the class of an expanded clone; other rows omit it.

>TRBJ2-5|.|TRBV15|.
TGTGCCACCAGCAGAGATCGGGAGACCCAGTACTTC
CATSRDRETQYF
>TRBJ2-1|.|TRBV19|.
TGTGCCAGTACCCCGGGGGGCGGGAGATCCTACAATGAGCAGTTCTTC
CASTPGGGRSYNEQFF
>TRBJ1-2|.|TRBV5-1|.
TGCGCCAGCAGCTTGGATCTCGCCGTGGTCACAGATGGCTACACCTTC
CASSLDLAVVTDGYTF
>TRBJ2-7|TRBD2|TRBV2|.
TGTGCCAGCAGACTAGCGGGGCCCTACGAGCAGTACTTC
CASRLAGPYEQYF
>TRBJ1-4|.|TRBV5-6|few
TGTGCCAGCAGCTTGGGGACGTGGGTCGAAAAACTGTTTTTT
CASSLGTWVEKLFF
>TRBJ2-1|TRBD2|TRBV6-2/TRBV6-3|.
TGTGCCAGCAGTCGCCTTGGGCTAGCGGGATTAAATGAGCAGTTCTTC
CASSRLGLAGLNEQFF
>TRBJ2-3|.|TRBV6-5|.
TGTGCCAGCAAACTTAGGTGGGAAAGCACAGATACGCAGTATTTT
CASKLRWESTDTQYF
>TRBJ1-3|.|TRBV9|few
TGTGCCAGCAGCGCCGGGACCACCTCTGGAAACACCATATATTTT
CASSAGTTSGNTIYF
>TRBJ1-1|.|TRBV7-9|few
TGTGCCAGCAGACCAGATTCAGGGGAAACCACTGAAGCTTTCTTT
CASRPDSGETTEAFF
>TRBJ1-1|.|TRBV27|.
TGTGCCAGCAGTTTATCTGAAATAGGGGGTGAAGCTTTCTTT
CASSLSEIGGEAFF